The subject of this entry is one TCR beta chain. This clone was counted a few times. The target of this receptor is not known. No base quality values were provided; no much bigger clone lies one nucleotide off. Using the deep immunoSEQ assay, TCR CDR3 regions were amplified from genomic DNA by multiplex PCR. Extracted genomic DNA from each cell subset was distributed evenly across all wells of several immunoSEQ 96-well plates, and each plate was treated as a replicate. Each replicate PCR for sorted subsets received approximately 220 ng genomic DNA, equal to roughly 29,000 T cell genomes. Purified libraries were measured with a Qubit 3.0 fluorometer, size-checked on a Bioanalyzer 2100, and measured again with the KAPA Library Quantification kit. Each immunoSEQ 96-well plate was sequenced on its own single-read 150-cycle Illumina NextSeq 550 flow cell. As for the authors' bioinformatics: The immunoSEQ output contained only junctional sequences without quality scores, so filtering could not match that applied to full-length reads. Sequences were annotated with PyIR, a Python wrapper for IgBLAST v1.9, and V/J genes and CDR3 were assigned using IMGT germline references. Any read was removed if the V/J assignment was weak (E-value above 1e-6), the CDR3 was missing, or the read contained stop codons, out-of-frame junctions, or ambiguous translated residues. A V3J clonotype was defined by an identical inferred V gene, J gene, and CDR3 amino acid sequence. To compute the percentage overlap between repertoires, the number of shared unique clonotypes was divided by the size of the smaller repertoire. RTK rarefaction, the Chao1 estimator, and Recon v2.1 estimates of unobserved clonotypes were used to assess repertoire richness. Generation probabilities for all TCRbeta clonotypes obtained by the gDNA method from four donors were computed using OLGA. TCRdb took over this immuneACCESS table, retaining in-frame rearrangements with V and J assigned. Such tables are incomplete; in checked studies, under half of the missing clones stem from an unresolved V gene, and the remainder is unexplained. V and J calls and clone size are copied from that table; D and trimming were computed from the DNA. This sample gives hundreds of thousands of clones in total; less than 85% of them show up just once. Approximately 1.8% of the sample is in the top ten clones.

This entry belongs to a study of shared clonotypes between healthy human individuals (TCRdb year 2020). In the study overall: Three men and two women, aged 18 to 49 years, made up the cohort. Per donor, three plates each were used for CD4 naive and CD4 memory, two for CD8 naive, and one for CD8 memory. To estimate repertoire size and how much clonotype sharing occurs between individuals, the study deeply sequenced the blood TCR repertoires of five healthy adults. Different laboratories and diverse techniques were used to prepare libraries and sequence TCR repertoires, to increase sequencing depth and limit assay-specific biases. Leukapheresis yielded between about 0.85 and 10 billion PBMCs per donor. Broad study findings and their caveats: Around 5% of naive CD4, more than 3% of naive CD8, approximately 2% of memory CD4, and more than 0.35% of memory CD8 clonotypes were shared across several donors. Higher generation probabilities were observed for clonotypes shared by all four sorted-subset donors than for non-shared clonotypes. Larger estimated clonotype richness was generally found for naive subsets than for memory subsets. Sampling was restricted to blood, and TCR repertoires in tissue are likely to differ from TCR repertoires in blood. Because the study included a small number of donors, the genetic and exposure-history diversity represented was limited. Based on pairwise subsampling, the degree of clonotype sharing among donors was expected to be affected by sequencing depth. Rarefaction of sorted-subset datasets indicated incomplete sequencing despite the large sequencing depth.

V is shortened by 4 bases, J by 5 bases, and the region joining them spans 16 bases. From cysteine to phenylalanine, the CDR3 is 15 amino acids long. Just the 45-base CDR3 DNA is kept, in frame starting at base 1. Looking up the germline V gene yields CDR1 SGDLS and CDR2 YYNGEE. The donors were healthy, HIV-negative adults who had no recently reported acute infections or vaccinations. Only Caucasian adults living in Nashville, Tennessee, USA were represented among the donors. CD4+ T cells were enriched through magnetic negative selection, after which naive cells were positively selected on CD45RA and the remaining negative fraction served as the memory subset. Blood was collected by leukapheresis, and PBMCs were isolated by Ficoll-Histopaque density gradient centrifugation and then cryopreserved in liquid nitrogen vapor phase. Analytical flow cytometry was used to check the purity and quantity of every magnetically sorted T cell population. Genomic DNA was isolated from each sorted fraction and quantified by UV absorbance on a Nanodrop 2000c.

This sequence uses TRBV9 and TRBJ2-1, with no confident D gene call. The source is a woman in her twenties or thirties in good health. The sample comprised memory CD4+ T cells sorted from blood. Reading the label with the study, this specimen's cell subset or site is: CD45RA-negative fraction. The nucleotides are TGTGCCAGCAGCCCGCCCCAAGGTGGCCACAATGAGCAGTTCTTC. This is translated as CASSPPQGGHNEQFF.